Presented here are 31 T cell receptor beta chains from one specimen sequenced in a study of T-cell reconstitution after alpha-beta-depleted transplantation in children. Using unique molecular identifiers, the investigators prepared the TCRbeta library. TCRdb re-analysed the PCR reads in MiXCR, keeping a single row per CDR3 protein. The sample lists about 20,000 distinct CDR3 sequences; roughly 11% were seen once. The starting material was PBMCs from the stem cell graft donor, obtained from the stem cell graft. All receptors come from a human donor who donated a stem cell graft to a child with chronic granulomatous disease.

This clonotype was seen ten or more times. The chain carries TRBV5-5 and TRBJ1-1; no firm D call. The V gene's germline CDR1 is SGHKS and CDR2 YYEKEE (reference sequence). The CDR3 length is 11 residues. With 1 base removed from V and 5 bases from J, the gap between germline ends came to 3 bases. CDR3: CASSLYTEAFF. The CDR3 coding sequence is TGTGCCAGCAGCTTGTATACTGAAGCTTTCTTT. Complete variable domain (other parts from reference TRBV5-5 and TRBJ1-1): DAGVTQSPTHLIKTRGQQVTLRCSPISGHKSVSWYQQVLGQGPQFIFQYYEKEERGRGNFPDRFSARQFPNYSSELNVNALLLGDSALYLCASSLYTEAFFGQGTRLTVV.

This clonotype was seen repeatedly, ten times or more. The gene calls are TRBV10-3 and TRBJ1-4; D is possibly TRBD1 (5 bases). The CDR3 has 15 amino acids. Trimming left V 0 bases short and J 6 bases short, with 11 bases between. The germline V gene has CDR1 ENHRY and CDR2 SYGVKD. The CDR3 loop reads CAISESGGDDEKLFF. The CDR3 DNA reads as TGTGCCATCAGTGAGTCTGGAGGGGACGATGAAAAACTGTTTTTT.

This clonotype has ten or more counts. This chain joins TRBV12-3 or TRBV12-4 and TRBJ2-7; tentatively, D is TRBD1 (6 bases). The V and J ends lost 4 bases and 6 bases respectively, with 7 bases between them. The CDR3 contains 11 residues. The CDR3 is CASSSGVEQYF. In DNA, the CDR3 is TGTGCCAGCAGTTCAGGGGTCGAGCAGTACTTC.

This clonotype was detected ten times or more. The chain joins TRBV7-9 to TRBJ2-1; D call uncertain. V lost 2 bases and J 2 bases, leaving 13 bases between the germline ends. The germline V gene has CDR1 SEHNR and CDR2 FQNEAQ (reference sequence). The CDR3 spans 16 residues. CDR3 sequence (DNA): TGTGCCAGCAGCTTATATCAAACGAAACCCTACAATGAGCAGTTCTTC. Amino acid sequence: CASSLYQTKPYNEQFF.

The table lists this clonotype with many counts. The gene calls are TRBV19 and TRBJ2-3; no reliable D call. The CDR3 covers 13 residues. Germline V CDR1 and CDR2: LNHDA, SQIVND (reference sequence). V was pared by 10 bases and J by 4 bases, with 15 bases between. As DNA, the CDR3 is TGTGCCACCAAGACTCTCTCCGCAGATACGCAGTATTTT. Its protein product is CATKTLSADTQYF.

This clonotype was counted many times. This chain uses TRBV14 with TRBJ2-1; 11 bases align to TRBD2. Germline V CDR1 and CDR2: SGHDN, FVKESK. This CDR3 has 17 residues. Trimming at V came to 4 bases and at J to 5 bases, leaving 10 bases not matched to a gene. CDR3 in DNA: TGTGCCAGCAGCCTCTTCAAACTAGCGGGGGCAAACAATGAGCAGTTCTTC. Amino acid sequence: CASSLFKLAGANNEQFF.

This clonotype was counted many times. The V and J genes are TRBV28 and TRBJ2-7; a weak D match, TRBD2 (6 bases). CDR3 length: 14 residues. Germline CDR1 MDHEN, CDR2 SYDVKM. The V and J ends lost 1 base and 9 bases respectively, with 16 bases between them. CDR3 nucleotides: TGTGCCAGCAGTTTATCCCGACTACTCGGGGGGCAGTACTTC. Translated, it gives CASSLSRLLGGQYF.

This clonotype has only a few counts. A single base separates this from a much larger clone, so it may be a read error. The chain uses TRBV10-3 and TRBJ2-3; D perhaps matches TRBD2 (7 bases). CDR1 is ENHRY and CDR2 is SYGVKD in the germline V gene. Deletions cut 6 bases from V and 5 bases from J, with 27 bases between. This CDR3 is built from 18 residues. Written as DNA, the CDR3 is TGTGCCATCAGCCTCTCGTCGGCGGGAGATGGGACACGAGATACGCAGTATTTT. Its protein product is CAISLSSAGDGTRDTQYF.

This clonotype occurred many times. In DNA, the CDR3 is TGTGCCAGCAGTGAATCTGGGGTTGATACGCAGTATTTT. Residues: CASSESGVDTQYF. This chain uses TRBV2 with TRBJ2-3; D unclear. Germline V lookup: CDR1 SNHLY, CDR2 FYNNEI. This CDR3 contains 13 residues. V shed 2 bases and J shed 6 bases, with 9 bases lying between them.

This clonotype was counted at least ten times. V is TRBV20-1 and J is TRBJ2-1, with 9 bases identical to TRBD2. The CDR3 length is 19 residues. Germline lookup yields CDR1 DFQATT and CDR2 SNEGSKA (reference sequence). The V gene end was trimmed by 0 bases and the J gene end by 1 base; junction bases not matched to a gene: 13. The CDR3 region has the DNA TGCAGTGCTAGAGATGTCGGTGTAGCGGGAGTTTGGTCCTACAATGAGCAGTTCTTC. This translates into CSARDVGVAGVWSYNEQFF.

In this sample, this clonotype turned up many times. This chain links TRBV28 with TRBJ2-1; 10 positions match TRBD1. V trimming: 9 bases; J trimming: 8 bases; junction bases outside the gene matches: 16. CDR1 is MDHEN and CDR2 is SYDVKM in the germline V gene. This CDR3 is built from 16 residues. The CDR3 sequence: CASRAFSGTGEDEQFF. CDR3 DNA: TGTGCCAGTCGGGCCTTTTCCGGGACAGGGGAGGATGAGCAGTTCTTC.

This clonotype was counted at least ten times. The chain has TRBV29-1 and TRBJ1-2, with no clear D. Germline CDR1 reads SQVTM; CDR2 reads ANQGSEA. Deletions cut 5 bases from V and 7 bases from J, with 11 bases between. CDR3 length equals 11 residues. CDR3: CSVSASSGYTF. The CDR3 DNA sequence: TGCAGCGTTTCAGCTTCGAGTGGCTACACCTTC.

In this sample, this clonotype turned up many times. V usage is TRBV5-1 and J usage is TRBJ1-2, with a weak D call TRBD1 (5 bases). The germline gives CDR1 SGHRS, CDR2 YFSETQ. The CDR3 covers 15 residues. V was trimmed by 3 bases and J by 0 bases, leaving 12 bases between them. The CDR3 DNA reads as TGCGCCAGCAGCTCGGGGGGACCCACTAACTATGGCTACACCTTC. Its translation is CASSSGGPTNYGYTF.

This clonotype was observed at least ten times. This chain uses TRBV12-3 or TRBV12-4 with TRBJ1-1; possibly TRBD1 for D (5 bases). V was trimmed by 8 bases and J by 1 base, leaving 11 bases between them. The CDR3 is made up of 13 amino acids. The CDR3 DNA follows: TGTGCCAGCGCCGGGGGAAGGAACACTGAAGCTTTCTTT. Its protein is CASAGGRNTEAFF.

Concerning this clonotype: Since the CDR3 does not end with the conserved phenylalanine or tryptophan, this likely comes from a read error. The CDR3 DNA follows: TGCAGTGCTAACGGGGGAGGTGGAAACACCATATATTTG. It codes for CSANGGGGNTIYL. The genes are TRBV20-1 and TRBJ1-3, with D possibly TRBD1 on 5 matching bases. Trimming took off 4 bases at V and 3 bases at J, with 10 bases between the two ends. Per germline, CDR1 DFQATT and CDR2 SNEGSKA (reference sequence). The CDR3 has 13 residues.

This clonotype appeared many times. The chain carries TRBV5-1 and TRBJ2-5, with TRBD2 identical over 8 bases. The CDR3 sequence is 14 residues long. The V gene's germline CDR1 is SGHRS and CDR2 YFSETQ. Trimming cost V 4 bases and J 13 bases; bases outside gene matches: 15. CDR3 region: CASSPSGSQHPRYF. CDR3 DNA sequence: TGCGCCAGCAGCCCGAGCGGGAGCCAGCACCCGCGGTACTTC. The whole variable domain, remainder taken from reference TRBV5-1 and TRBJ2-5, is KAGVTQTPRYLIKTRGQQVTLSCSPISGHRSVSWYQQTPGQGLQFLFEYFSETQRNKGNFPGRFSGRQFSNSRSEMNVSTLELGDSALYLCASSPSGSQHPRYFGPGTRLLVL.

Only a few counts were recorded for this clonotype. CDR3: CASSPLEISNQPQHF. CDR3 DNA sequence: TGTGCCAGCAGTCCCCTCGAAATAAGCAATCAGCCCCAGCATTTT. The J gene is TRBJ1-5, the V gene TRBV28; D ambiguous. Per germline, CDR1 MDHEN and CDR2 SYDVKM. Trimming stripped 5 bases from V and 1 base from J, with 12 bases between. The CDR3 length is 15 residues.

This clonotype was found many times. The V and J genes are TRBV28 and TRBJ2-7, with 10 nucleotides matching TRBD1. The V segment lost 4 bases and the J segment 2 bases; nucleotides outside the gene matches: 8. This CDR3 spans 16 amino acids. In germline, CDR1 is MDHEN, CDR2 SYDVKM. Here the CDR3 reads CASSSVGGQGPYEQYF. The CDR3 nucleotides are TGTGCCAGCAGTTCGGTGGGGGGACAGGGGCCCTACGAGCAGTACTTC.

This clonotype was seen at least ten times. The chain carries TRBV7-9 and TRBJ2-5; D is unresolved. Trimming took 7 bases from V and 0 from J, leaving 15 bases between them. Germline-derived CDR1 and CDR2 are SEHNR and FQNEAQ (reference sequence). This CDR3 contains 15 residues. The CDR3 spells CASTLTNSYQETQYF. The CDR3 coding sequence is TGTGCCAGCACCCTAACTAACTCGTACCAAGAGACCCAGTACTTC.

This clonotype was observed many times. The CDR3 nucleotides are TGCAGCGTTGTTCTCAGGGGCACCGGGGAGCTGTTTTTT. Translated, it gives CSVVLRGTGELFF. The chain links TRBV29-1 to TRBJ2-2; weak D call: TRBD1 (6 bases). V shed 4 bases and J shed 4 bases, with 10 bases lying between them. CDR3 size: 13 residues. Germline V gene sequence: CDR1 SQVTM, CDR2 ANQGSEA.

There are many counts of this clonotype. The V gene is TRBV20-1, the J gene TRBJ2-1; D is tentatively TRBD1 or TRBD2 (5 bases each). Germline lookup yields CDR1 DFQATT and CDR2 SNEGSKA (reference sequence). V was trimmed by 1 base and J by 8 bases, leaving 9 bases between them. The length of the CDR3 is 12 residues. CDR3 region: CSARGGDDEQFF. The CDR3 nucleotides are TGCAGTGCTAGAGGTGGGGACGATGAGCAGTTCTTC.

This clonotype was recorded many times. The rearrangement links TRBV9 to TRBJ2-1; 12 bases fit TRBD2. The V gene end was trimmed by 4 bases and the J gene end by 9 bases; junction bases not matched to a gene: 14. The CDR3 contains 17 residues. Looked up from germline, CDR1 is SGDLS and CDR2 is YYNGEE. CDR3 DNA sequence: TGTGCCAGCAGCCAACGCCCCCTAGCGGGGGGGCCGAGTGAGCAGTTCTTC. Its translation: CASSQRPLAGGPSEQFF.

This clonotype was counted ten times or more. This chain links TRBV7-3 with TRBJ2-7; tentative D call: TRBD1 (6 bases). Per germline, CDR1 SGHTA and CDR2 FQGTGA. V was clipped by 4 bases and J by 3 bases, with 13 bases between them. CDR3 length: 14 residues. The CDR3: CASSYGDTSYEQYF. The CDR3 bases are TGTGCCAGCAGCTATGGGGACACAAGCTACGAGCAGTACTTC.

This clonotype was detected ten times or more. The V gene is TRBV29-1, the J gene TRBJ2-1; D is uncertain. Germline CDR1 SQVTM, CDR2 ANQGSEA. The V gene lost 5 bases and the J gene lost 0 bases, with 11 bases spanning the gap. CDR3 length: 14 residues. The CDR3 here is CSVLQRLSYNEQFF. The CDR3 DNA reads TGCAGCGTTCTCCAGCGACTCTCCTACAATGAGCAGTTCTTC.

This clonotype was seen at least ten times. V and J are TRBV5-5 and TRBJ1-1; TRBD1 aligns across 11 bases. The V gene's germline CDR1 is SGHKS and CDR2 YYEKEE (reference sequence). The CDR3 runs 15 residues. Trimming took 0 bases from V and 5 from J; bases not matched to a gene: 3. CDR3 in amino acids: CASSLAGTGGTEAFF. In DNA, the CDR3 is TGTGCCAGCAGCTTGGCCGGGACAGGGGGAACTGAAGCTTTCTTT.

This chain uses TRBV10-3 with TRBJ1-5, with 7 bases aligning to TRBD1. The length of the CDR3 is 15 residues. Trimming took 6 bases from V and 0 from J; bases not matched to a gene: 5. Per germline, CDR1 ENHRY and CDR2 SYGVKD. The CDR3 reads CAISGTADSNQPQHF. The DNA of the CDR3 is TGTGCCATCAGCGGGACAGCCGATAGCAATCAGCCCCAGCATTTT.

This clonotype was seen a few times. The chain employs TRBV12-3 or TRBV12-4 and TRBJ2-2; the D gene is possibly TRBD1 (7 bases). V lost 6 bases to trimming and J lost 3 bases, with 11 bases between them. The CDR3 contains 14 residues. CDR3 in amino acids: CASSQGGYTGELFF. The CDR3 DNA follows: TGTGCCAGCAGCCAGGGGGGCTACACCGGGGAGCTGTTTTTT.

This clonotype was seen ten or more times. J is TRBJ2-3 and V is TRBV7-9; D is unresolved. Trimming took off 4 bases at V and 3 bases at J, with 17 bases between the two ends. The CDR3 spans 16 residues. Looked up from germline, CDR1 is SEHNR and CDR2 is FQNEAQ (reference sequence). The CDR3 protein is CASSSPTHLGTDTQYF. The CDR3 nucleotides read TGTGCCAGCAGCTCGCCGACACATTTGGGGACAGATACGCAGTATTTT. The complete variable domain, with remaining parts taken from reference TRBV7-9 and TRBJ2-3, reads DTGVSQNPRHKITKRGQNVTFRCDPISEHNRLYWYRQTLGQGPEFLTYFQNEAQLEKSRLLSDRFSAERPKGSFSTLEIQRTEQGDSAMYLCASSSPTHLGTDTQYFGPGTRLTVL.

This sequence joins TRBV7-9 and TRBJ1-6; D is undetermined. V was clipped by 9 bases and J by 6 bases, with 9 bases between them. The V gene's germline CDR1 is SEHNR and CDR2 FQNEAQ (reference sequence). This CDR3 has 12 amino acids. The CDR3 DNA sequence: TGTGCCAGTCGGGAGGGTAATTCACCCCTCCACTTT. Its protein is CASREGNSPLHF.

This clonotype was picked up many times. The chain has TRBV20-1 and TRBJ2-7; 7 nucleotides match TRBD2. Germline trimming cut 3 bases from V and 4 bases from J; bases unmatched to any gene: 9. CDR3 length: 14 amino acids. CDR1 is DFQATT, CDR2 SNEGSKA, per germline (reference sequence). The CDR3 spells CSAREPGLLYEQYF. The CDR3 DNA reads TGCAGTGCTAGGGAACCGGGACTACTGTACGAGCAGTACTTC.

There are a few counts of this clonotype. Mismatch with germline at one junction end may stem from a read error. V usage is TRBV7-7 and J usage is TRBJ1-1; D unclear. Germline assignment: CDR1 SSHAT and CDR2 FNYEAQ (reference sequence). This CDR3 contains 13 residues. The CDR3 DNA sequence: TGTGCTAGCAGCTTAAGGGAGAACACTGAAGCTTTCTTT. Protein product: CASSLRENTEAFF.